The TCR beta chain described here comes from a study of T-cell reconstitution after alpha-beta-depleted transplantation in children. Unique molecular identifiers tagged the TCRbeta library. TCRdb fed the PCR reads into MiXCR, producing one record per CDR3 protein. This sample has hundreds of thousands of distinct CDR3 sequences, with roughly 13% found just once. On this clonotype itself: Its specificity is not known.

Whole-study results and caveats: T-cell numbers and diversity one year post-transplant derived largely from freshly generated T cells. Surviving thymic progenitors and recipient T cells were the source of high TCRbeta diversity at day 60 in some patients. Several hundred graft clones that had expanded were reportedly the source of alpha-beta T cells about two months after transplant.

The CDR3 totals 14 residues. Germline assignment: CDR1 SGHKS and CDR2 YYEKEE (reference sequence). Trimming took 4 bases from V and 5 from J, leaving 14 bases between them. The starting material was PBMCs, mostly from graft donor cells, obtained 360 days after TCRalphabeta/CD19-depleted stem cell transplant. This chain connects TRBV5-5 to TRBJ2-3; tentative D call: TRBD1 (6 bases). The source of this sequence is a male patient younger than 18 who had a stem cell transplant for acute myeloid leukemia, so the T cells may come from the graft donor. This CDR3 is CASSHTGFQDTQYF. DNA of the CDR3: TGTGCCAGCAGCCACACAGGGTTCCAAGATACGCAGTATTTT.